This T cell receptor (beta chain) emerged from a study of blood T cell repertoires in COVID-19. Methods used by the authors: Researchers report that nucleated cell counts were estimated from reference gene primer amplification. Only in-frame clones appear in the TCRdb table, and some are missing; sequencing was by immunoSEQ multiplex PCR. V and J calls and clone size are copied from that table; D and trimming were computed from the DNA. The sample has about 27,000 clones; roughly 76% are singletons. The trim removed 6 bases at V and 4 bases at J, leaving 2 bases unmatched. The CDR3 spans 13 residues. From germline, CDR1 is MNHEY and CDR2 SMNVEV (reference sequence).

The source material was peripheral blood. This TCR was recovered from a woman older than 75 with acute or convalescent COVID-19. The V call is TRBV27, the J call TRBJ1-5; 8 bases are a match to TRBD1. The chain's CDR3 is CASRRTGNQPQHF. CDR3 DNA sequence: TGTGCCAGCAGACGGACAGGGAATCAGCCCCAGCATTTT.